One and the same sample provided the 18 T cell receptor beta chains below, sequenced in a study of T-cell memory formation after mild COVID-19. In TCRdb, the 5' RACE reads were re-called with MiXCR into one record per CDR3 protein. The table includes approximately 490,000 distinct CDR3 sequences, around 21% detected once. Sequenced sample: PBMCs or a T cell subset sorted from them (not recorded which). The origin of the receptors is an adult woman who had mild COVID-19 (a few samples of this study predate the infection). Cell type and time point are not known.

This clonotype has only a few counts. This rearrangement joins TRBV5-6 to TRBJ2-7; 8 positions agree with TRBD2. The length of the CDR3 is 16 residues. The ends lost 1 base at V and 3 bases at J; junction bases unmatched: 9. The germline gives CDR1 SGHDT, CDR2 YYEEEE. In DNA form, the CDR3 reads TGTGCCAGCAGCTTGAACGGGCGGGAGGAATACTACGAGCAGTACTTC. As protein: CASSLNGREEYYEQYF. The whole variable domain, filled in from reference TRBV5-6 and TRBJ2-7, reads DAGVTQSPTHLIKTRGQQVTLRCSPKSGHDTVSWYQQALGQGPQFIFQYYEEEERQRGNFPDRFSGHQFPNYSSELNVNALLLGDSALYLCASSLNGREEYYEQYFGPGTRLTVT.

This clonotype was detected ten times or more. This rearrangement joins TRBV10-3 to TRBJ2-1; TRBD1 matches 10 bases. The CDR3 runs 15 residues. The J segment lost 3 bases and the V segment lost 4 bases, leaving 3 bases of the junction unmatched. Germline CDR1 reads ENHRY; CDR2 reads SYGVKD. CDR3 sequence (DNA): TGTGCCATCAGTGGCCGGGACAGGGGCTACAATGAGCAGTTCTTC. This encodes CAISGRDRGYNEQFF.

CDR3 sequence reads: CASSQGWDTQYF. The CDR3 nucleotides read TGTGCCAGCAGCCAAGGGTGGGATACGCAGTATTTT. The V gene is TRBV14, the J gene TRBJ2-3; D is ambiguous. Per the germline V gene, CDR1 is SGHDN and CDR2 is FVKESK. V gave up 1 base and J gave up 6 bases, with 5 bases separating them. The CDR3 has 12 amino acids.

The chain employs TRBV2 and TRBJ1-5, with 10 bases lining up with TRBD1. Per the germline V gene, CDR1 is SNHLY and CDR2 is FYNNEI. V shed 8 bases, J shed 4 bases, and the junction held 2 bases outside the gene matches. The CDR3 runs to 13 residues. The CDR3 nucleotides read TGTGCCAGCTGGGACAGGGGAAATCAGCCCCAGCATTTT. This gives the protein CASWDRGNQPQHF.

The gene calls are TRBV6-1 and TRBJ2-1; D may be TRBD1 (6 bases). Germline V lookup: CDR1 MNHNS, CDR2 SASEGT. Trimming cost V 3 bases and J 8 bases, with 17 bases left between them. The CDR3 spans 15 residues. CDR3 sequence (DNA): TGTGCCAGCAGTGATGACAGGAGGTATGGGGATGAGCAGTTCTTC. As protein: CASSDDRRYGDEQFF.

A few counts support this clonotype. The chain carries TRBV10-3 and TRBJ2-7; D unresolved. From germline, CDR1 is ENHRY and CDR2 SYGVKD. The CDR3 extends over 15 amino acids. Trimming took off 5 bases at V and 0 bases at J, with 14 bases between the two ends. CDR3 loop: CAISPGPMSSYEQYF. CDR3 DNA: TGTGCCATCAGTCCAGGACCCATGAGCTCCTACGAGCAGTACTTC.

This rearrangement joins TRBV6-2 or TRBV6-3 to TRBJ2-1; possibly TRBD1 for D (6 bases). Germline V gene lookup returns CDR1 MNHEY and CDR2 SVGEGT. Trimming pared 8 bases from V and 5 bases from J, leaving 16 bases between. The CDR3 runs 14 residues. CDR3 residues: CASGFRQANNEQFF. DNA for the CDR3: TGTGCCAGCGGGTTTAGACAGGCTAACAATGAGCAGTTCTTC.

This clonotype was detected only a few times. The chain has TRBV7-2 and TRBJ1-1; D is undetermined. The germline CDR1 and CDR2 sequences are SGHTA and FQGNSA. CDR3 size: 14 residues. Trimming removed 1 base from V and 8 bases from J, with 14 bases in between. The CDR3 DNA reads as TGTGCCAGCAGCTTAGGCGGCGGTGGGGTCGAAGCTTTCTTT. It yields the protein CASSLGGGGVEAFF.

The V and J genes are TRBV27 and TRBJ2-5, with 7 bases matching TRBD2. V gave up 5 bases and J gave up 9 bases; unmatched junction bases: 9. Per the germline V gene, CDR1 is MNHEY and CDR2 is SMNVEV (reference sequence). This CDR3 contains 13 residues. CDR3 residues: CASSLREGRAQYF. The CDR3 DNA reads as TGTGCCAGCAGTCTCCGGGAAGGGAGGGCCCAGTACTTC.

This clonotype was seen more than once but under ten times. The chain links TRBV29-1 to TRBJ1-2; 9 bases line up with TRBD1. Germline CDR1 SQVTM, CDR2 ANQGSEA. This CDR3 spans 13 amino acids. This CDR3 reads CRGGSGTGYDYTF. CDR3 in DNA: TGCAGGGGGGGCTCCGGGACAGGGTACGACTACACCTTC.

This clonotype was seen repeatedly, ten times or more. The chain combines TRBV12-3 or TRBV12-4 with TRBJ2-2, with D possibly being TRBD1 or TRBD2 (6 bases each). This CDR3 is built from 15 residues. Trimming stripped 2 bases from V and 0 bases from J, with 7 bases between. CDR3 amino acids: CASSLRGANTGELFF. In DNA, the CDR3 is TGTGCCAGCAGTTTAAGGGGGGCGAACACCGGGGAGCTGTTTTTT.

V is TRBV29-1 and J is TRBJ2-2; either TRBD1 or TRBD2 may fit D (5 bases each). V dropped 4 bases and J dropped 1 base, with 13 bases sitting between them. The germline V gene encodes CDR1 SQVTM and CDR2 ANQGSEA. The CDR3 covers 15 residues. In DNA, the CDR3 is TGCAGCGTTGTAATGGGACCGATGAACACCGGGGAGCTGTTTTTT. Encoded protein: CSVVMGPMNTGELFF.

This clonotype turned up a few times. The J gene is TRBJ1-4, the V gene TRBV6-1, with D unresolved. Trimming took off 8 bases at V and 10 bases at J, with 8 bases between the two ends. This CDR3 has 10 residues. Germline V lookup: CDR1 MNHNS, CDR2 SASEGT. The CDR3 loop reads CASLDLKLFF. CDR3 DNA sequence: TGTGCCAGCTTGGATTTAAAACTGTTTTTT.

V and J are TRBV25-1 and TRBJ2-1; 8 nucleotides align to TRBD2. Trimming cost V 6 bases and J 6 bases; bases outside gene matches: 10. The CDR3 runs 15 residues. Germline V lookup: CDR1 MGHDK, CDR2 SYGVNS. CDR3 in amino acids: CASRPDGRASNEQFF. The CDR3 DNA sequence: TGTGCCAGCAGGCCTGACGGGAGGGCCAGCAATGAGCAGTTCTTC.

The sample holds a few counts of this clonotype. V usage is TRBV6-1 and J usage is TRBJ2-1, with 9 bases matching TRBD2. From germline, CDR1 is MNHNS and CDR2 SASEGT. The ends lost 1 base at V and 5 bases at J; junction bases unmatched: 6. This CDR3 is 16 amino acids long. The CDR3, as DNA: TGTGCCAGCAGTGAAGGACCCAGCGGGGGGAACAATGAGCAGTTCTTC. As protein: CASSEGPSGGNNEQFF.

A few counts support this clonotype. The chain is built from TRBV20-1 and TRBJ2-5, with D perhaps matching TRBD1 (5 bases). With 6 bases removed from V and 1 base from J, the gap between germline ends came to 12 bases. The CDR3 spans 13 residues. The V gene's germline CDR1 is DFQATT and CDR2 SNEGSKA (reference sequence). The CDR3 bases are TGCAGTGCAACGAGACAGAGCCAAGAGACCCAGTACTTC. Encoded protein: CSATRQSQETQYF.

This clonotype was seen only a few times. CDR3 in amino acids: CAIRKQGAAETQYF. In DNA, the CDR3 is TGTGCCATCAGGAAACAGGGGGCAGCAGAGACCCAGTACTTC. The chain joins TRBV10-3 to TRBJ2-5; TRBD1 aligns across 9 bases. The CDR3 is 14 residues long. The V gene's germline CDR1 is ENHRY and CDR2 SYGVKD. V lost 6 bases and J lost 4; bases outside the gene matches: 6.

CDR3 loop: CASSVEADTQYF. The DNA for the CDR3 is TGTGCCAGCTCGGTGGAGGCAGATACGCAGTATTTT. The chain joins TRBV18 to TRBJ2-3; TRBD2 might be the D (5 bases). V was clipped by 6 bases and J by 4 bases, with 8 bases between them. Germline CDR1 is KGHSH and CDR2 is LQKENI. The CDR3 is made up of 12 amino acids.